This is a list of T cell receptor beta chains from one sample in a study of T-cell memory formation after mild COVID-19. TCRdb processed the 5' RACE reads anew with MiXCR; each CDR3 protein has one entry. The sample carries approximately 500,000 distinct CDR3 sequences, approximately 23% recorded once. What was sequenced was PBMCs or a T cell subset sorted from them (not recorded which). These TCRs come from an adult woman who had mild COVID-19 (a few samples of this study predate the infection). Cell type and time point are not known. Both conserved end residues are part of each CDR3. Fields, in order: V gene, clone size, J gene, D gene, CDR3 DNA, CDR3 protein. The D gene is left open where the match is weak. Only part of the rows carry a size: once, few, many, or a class if the clone is expanded.

TRBV6-6	-	TRBJ1-5	-	TGTGCCAGCAGGGACCGGGCCCAGAGCAATCAGCCCCAGCATTTT	CASRDRAQSNQPQHF
TRBV5-4	-	TRBJ2-4	-	TGTGCCAGCAGCTCTCAAAACATTCAGTACTTC	CASSSQNIQYF
TRBV11-3	few	TRBJ2-5	-	TGTGCCAGCAGCTTAGGTGACCTGCCGATGGAGACCCAGTACTTC	CASSLGDLPMETQYF
TRBV14	-	TRBJ2-6	-	TGTGCCAGCAGCCAAGGCCTCAACGTCCTGACTTTC	CASSQGLNVLTF
TRBV30	few	TRBJ2-7	-	TGTGCCTGGATTGGCCCGCCCTCCGAGCAGTACTTC	CAWIGPPSEQYF
TRBV4-3	-	TRBJ2-3	-	TGCGCCAGCAGCCAAGAGGCAAGGGGGGGGTTCGGCACAGATACGCAGTATTTT	CASSQEARGGFGTDTQYF
TRBV29-1	-	TRBJ2-6	TRBD1	TGCAGCGTGCGGGACAGGGCAGGTTCCGGGGCCAACGTCCTGACTTTC	CSVRDRAGSGANVLTF
TRBV7-6	-	TRBJ1-1	-	TGTGCCAGCAGAACCCCATCCCTTCCCGACACTGAAGCTTTCTTT	CASRTPSLPDTEAFF
TRBV20-1	few	TRBJ2-7	-	TGCAGTGCTAGAGATCGGACGGGTATGGCCGAGCAGTACTTC	CSARDRTGMAEQYF
TRBV5-1	-	TRBJ2-3	-	TGCGCCAGCAGCCAGTGGACAGATCTAAGCACAGATACGCAGTATTTT	CASSQWTDLSTDTQYF
TRBV12-3/TRBV12-4	-	TRBJ2-5	-	TGTGCCAGCAGTTTCGAGTTTAAAGAGACCCAGTACTTC	CASSFEFKETQYF
TRBV24-1	-	TRBJ1-1	-	TGTGCCACCAGTGATTTTACCCGGACAATTTCTGAAGCTTTCTTT	CATSDFTRTISEAFF
TRBV7-2	few	TRBJ1-1	-	TGTGCCAGCAGCTTTATCACTGAAGCTTTCTTT	CASSFITEAFF
TRBV25-1	-	TRBJ2-7	-	TGTGCCAGCAGAGGGAACGAGCAGTACTTC	CASRGNEQYF
TRBV20-1	-	TRBJ2-7	TRBD2	TGCAGTGCCCTACTAGCGGGAGGGCTCAGTAACGGCGAGCAGTACTTC	CSALLAGGLSNGEQYF
TRBV15	-	TRBJ2-5	TRBD1	TGTGCCACCAGCACCCGGGACAGGGGGCAAGAGACCCAGTACTTC	CATSTRDRGQETQYF
TRBV29-1	-	TRBJ2-1	TRBD2	TGCAGCGTCCCCTTGGGGACTAGCATCCACAATGAGCAGTTCTTC	CSVPLGTSIHNEQFF
TRBV27	-	TRBJ2-7	TRBD1	TGTGCCAGCAGCACTCTACAGGGGGTGCGCTACGAGCAGTACTTC	CASSTLQGVRYEQYF
TRBV7-9	-	TRBJ2-7	-	TGTGCCAGCAGCGGACAGCCCCTTTACGAGCAGTACTTC	CASSGQPLYEQYF
TRBV12-3/TRBV12-4	once	TRBJ1-5	-	TGTGCCAGCAGTTTGAAGGGGCTTAGCAATCAGCCCCAGCATTTT	CASSLKGLSNQPQHF
TRBV12-3/TRBV12-4	-	TRBJ1-3	-	TGTGCCAGCAGTTTTAGTACAAGCAGACGAGGAAACACCATATATTTT	CASSFSTSRRGNTIYF
TRBV5-1	few	TRBJ2-1	-	TGCGCCAGCAGCTTGTCGTCTCCCGTTCCTCATGAGCAGTTCTTC	CASSLSSPVPHEQFF
TRBV29-1	once	TRBJ2-1	-	TGCAGCGTTGAGGGAATGGACAGATACAATGAGCAGTTCTTC	CSVEGMDRYNEQFF
TRBV4-1	few	TRBJ2-3	TRBD1	TGCGCCAGCAGCCGCCTGGACAGGGGCACAGATACGCAGTATTTT	CASSRLDRGTDTQYF
TRBV29-1	few	TRBJ2-2	-	TGCAGCGTTGTCGGGGATTCCGGGGAGCTGTTTTTT	CSVVGDSGELFF
TRBV29-1	many	TRBJ2-3	-	TGCAGCGTTCAGGGGTGGGGGAATAGAGATACGCAGTATTTT	CSVQGWGNRDTQYF
TRBV12-3/TRBV12-4	many	TRBJ1-2	-	TGTGCCAGCAGCTTAGGTTATGGCTACACCTTC	CASSLGYGYTF
TRBV25-1	-	TRBJ2-1	TRBD2	TGTGCCAGCAGTGGATACGGGACTAGCGGGAGAGGTTACAATGAGCAGTTCTTC	CASSGYGTSGRGYNEQFF
TRBV2	-	TRBJ2-3	TRBD1	TGTGCCACCGAGGGGGCAGAGAGCACAGATACGCAGTATTTT	CATEGAESTDTQYF
TRBV29-1	-	TRBJ1-1	-	TGCAGCGTTGCGCTGGGAAACACTGAAGCTTTCTTT	CSVALGNTEAFF
TRBV7-9	-	TRBJ2-7	-	TGTGCCAGCAGCCCCTCGGCAGCCTCCTACGAGCAGTACTTC	CASSPSAASYEQYF
TRBV12-3/TRBV12-4	-	TRBJ1-5	-	TGTGCCAGCAGCCCGCCGAGGGCTAATCAGCCCCAGCATTTT	CASSPPRANQPQHF